This T cell receptor (beta chain) is from a study of blood T cell repertoires in COVID-19. The cohort comprised adults aged 18 to 89 years residing in about 25 US areas. Authors' data handling: Reference gene primer amplification in the assay estimated nucleated cell counts. This table comes from immunoSEQ multiplex PCR, and its TCRdb copy is limited to in-frame clones, with some not included. V, J and clone size are taken as reported in that table, and D and trimming were inferred from the DNA itself. This sample has around 250,000 clones, with more than 75% found just once. The CDR3 has 15 amino acids. The germline V and J ends were trimmed by 0 bases and 6 bases, with 14 bases remaining between them. The germline gives CDR1 MGHDK, CDR2 SYGVNS.

This clonotype originated in a man between 18 and 35 years old who had recovered from COVID-19. Material: PBMCs or T cells enriched from blood (not recorded which). J is TRBJ1-1 and V is TRBV25-1; no definite D call. The DNA for the CDR3 is TGTGCCAGCAGTGAATATTGGACTGCGAAGGCTGAAGCTTTCTTT. Translation gives CASSEYWTAKAEAFF.